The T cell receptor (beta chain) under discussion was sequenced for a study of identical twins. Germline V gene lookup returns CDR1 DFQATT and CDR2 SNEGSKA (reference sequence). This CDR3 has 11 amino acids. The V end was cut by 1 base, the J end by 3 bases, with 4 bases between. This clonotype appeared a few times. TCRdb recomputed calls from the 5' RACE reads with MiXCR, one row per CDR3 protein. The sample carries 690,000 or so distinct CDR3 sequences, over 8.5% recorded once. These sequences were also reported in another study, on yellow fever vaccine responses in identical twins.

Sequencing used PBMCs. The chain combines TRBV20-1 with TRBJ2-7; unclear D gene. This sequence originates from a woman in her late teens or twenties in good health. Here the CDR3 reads CSARAGYEQYF. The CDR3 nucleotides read TGCAGTGCTAGAGCAGGCTACGAGCAGTACTTC.